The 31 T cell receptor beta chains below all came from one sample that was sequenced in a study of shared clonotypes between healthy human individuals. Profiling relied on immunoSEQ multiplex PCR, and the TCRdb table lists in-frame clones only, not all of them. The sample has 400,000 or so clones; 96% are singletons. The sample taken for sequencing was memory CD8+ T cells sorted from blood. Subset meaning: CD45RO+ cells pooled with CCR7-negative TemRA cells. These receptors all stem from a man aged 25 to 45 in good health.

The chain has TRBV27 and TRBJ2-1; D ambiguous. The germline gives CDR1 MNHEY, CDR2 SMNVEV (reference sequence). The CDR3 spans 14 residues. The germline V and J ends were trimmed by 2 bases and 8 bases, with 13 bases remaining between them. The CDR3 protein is CASSLDGPYDEQFF. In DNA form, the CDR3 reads TGTGCCAGCAGTTTAGATGGGCCTTACGATGAGCAGTTCTTC.

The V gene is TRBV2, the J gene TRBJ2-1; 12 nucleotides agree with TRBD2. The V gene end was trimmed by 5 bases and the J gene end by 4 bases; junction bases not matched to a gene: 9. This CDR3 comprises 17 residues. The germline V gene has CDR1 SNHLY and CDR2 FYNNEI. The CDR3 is CASSSPLAGGVYNEQFF. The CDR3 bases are TGTGCCAGCAGTTCACCCCTAGCGGGAGGGGTTTACAATGAGCAGTTCTTC.

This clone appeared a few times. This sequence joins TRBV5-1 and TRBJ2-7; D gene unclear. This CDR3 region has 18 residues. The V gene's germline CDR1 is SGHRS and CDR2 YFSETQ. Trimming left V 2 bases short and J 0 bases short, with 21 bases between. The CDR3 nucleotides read TGCGCCAGCAGCTTAACCCCCAAAGACGCTAGGAGCTCCTACGAGCAGTACTTC. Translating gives CASSLTPKDARSSYEQYF.

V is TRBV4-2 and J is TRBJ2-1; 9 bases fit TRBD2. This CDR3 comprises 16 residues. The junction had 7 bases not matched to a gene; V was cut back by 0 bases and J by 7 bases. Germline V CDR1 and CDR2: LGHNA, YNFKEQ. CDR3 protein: CASSQDLSGRRNEQFF. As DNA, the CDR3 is TGTGCCAGCAGCCAAGACTTAAGCGGGAGGCGGAATGAGCAGTTCTTC.

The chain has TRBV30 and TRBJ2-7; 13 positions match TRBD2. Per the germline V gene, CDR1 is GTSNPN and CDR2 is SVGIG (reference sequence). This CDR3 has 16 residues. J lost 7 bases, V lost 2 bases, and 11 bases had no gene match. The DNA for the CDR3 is TGTGCCTGGAGTCAGGGTAACGGACTAGCGGGAGAAGAGCAGTACTTC. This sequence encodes CAWSQGNGLAGEEQYF. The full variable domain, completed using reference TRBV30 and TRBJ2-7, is SQTIHQWPATLVQPVGSPLSLECTVEGTSNPNLYWYRQAAGRGLQLLFYSVGIGQISSEVPQNLSASRPQDRQFILSSKKLLLSDSGFYLCAWSQGNGLAGEEQYFGPGTRLTVT.

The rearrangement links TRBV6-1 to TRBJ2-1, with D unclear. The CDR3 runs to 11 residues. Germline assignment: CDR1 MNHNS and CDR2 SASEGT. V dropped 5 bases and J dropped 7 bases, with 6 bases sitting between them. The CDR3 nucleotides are TGTGCCAGCAGTATCAGGAATGAGCAGTTCTTC. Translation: CASSIRNEQFF.

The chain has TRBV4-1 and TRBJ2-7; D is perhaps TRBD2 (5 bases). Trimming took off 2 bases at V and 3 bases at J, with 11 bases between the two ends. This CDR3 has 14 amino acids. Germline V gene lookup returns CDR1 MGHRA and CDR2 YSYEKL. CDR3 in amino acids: CASSQLLVGYEQYF. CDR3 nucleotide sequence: TGCGCCAGCAGCCAACTACTAGTCGGCTACGAGCAGTACTTC.

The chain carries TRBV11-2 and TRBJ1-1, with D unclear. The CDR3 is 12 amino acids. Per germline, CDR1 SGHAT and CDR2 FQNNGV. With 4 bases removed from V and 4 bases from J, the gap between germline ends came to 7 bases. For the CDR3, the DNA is TGTGCCAGCAGCTCCAGGACCACTGAAGCTTTCTTT. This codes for CASSSRTTEAFF.

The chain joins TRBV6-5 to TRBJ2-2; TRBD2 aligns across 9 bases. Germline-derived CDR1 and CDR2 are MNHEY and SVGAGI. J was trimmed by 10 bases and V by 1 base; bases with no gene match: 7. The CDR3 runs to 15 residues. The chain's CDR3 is CASSYWTSATKELFF. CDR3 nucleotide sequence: TGTGCCAGCAGTTACTGGACTAGCGCGACAAAGGAGCTGTTTTTT.

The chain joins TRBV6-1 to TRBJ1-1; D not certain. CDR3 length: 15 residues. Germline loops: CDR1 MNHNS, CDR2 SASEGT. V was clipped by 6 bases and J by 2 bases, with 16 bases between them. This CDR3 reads CASRIEATLNTEAFF. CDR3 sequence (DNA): TGTGCCAGCAGGATCGAGGCAACATTAAACACTGAAGCTTTCTTT.

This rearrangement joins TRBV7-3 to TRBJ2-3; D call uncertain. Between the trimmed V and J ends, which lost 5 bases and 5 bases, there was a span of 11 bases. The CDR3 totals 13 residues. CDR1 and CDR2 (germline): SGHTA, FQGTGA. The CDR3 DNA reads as TGTGCCAGCAGCAAAACCCCCAAAGATACGCAGTATTTT. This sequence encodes CASSKTPKDTQYF. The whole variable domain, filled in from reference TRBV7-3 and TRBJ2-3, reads GAGVSQTPSNKVTEKGKYVELRCDPISGHTALYWYRQSLGQGPEFLIYFQGTGAADDSGLPNDRFFAVRPEGSVSTLKIQRTERGDSAVYLCASSKTPKDTQYFGPGTRLTVL.

CDR3 sequence (DNA): TGTGCCAGCAGCCAAGGCACTAGCGGGAGGGCCGAGACCCAGTACTTC. The encoded protein is CASSQGTSGRAETQYF. The chain combines TRBV4-2 with TRBJ2-5; 13 positions agree with TRBD2. Looked up from germline, CDR1 is LGHNA and CDR2 is YNFKEQ. V lost 1 base to trimming and J lost 5 bases; unmatched junction nucleotides: 4. CDR3 length: 16 amino acids.

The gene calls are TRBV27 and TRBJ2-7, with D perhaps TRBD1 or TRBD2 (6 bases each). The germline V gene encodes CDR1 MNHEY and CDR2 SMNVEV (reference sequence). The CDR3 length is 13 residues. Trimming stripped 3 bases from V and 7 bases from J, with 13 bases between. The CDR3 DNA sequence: TGTGCCAGCAGTTTGGGGGGCGTTGGGGAGCAGTACTTC. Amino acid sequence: CASSLGGVGEQYF.

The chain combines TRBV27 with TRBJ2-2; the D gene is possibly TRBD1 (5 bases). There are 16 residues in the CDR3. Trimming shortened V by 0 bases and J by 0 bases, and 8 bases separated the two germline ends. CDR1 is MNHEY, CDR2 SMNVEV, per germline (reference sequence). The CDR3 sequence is CASSLSTGSNTGELFF. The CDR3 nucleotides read TGTGCCAGCAGTTTATCCACAGGTTCGAACACCGGGGAGCTGTTTTTT.

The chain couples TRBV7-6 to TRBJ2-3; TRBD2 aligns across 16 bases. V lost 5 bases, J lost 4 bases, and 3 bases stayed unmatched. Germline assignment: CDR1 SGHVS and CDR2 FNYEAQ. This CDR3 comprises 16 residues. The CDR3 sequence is CASSPGTSGRADTQYF. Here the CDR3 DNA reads TGTGCCAGCAGCCCAGGGACTAGCGGGAGGGCAGATACGCAGTATTTT.

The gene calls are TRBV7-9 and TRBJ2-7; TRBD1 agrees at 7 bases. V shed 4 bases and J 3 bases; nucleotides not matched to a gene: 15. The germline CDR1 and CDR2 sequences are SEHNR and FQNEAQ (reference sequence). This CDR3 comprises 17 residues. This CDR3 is CASSSPYDRELLYEQYF. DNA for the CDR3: TGTGCCAGCAGCTCCCCTTACGACAGGGAGCTACTCTACGAGCAGTACTTC. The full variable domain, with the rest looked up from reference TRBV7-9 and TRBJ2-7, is DTGVSQNPRHKITKRGQNVTFRCDPISEHNRLYWYRQTLGQGPEFLTYFQNEAQLEKSRLLSDRFSAERPKGSFSTLEIQRTEQGDSAMYLCASSSPYDRELLYEQYFGPGTRLTVT.

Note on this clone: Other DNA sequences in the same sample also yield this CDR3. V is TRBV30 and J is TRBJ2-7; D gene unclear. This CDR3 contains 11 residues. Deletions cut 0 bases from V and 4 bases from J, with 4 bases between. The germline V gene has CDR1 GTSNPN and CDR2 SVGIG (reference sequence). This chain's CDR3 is CAWSVRYEQYF. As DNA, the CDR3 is TGTGCCTGGAGTGTAAGGTACGAGCAGTACTTC.

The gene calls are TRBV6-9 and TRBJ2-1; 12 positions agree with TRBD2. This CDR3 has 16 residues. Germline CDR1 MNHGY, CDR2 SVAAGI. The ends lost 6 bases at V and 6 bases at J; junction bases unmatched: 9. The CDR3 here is CASRALLTSGGNEQFF. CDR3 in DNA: TGTGCCAGCAGAGCCCTTTTGACTAGCGGGGGCAATGAGCAGTTCTTC.

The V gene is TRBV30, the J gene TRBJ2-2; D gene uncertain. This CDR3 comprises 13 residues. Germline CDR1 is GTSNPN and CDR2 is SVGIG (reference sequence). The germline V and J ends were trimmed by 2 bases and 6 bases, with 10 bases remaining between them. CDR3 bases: TGTGCCTGGAGTCCCCGGTCTGCCGGGGAGCTGTTTTTT. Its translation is CAWSPRSAGELFF.

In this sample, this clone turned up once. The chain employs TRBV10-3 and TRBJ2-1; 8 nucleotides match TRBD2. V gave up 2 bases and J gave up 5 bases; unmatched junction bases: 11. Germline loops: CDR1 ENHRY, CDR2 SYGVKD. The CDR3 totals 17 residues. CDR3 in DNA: TGTGCCATCAGTGAGGGAGTAGCGGGACCCTCACACAATGAGCAGTTCTTC. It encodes CAISEGVAGPSHNEQFF.

The CDR3 region has the DNA TGTGCCAGCAGTGAAGAGGGGAGACAGCGAGGGGAGACCCAGTACTTC. Translating it yields CASSEEGRQRGETQYF. The rearrangement joins TRBV2 to TRBJ2-5; D may be TRBD1 or TRBD2 (5 bases each). V dropped 1 base and J dropped 5 bases, with 17 bases sitting between them. CDR3 length: 16 amino acids. Germline V gene sequence: CDR1 SNHLY, CDR2 FYNNEI.

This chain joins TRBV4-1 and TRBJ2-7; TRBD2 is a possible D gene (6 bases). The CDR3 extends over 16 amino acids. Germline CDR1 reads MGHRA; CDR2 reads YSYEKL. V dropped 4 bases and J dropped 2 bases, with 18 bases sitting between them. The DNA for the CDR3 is TGCGCCAGCAGCCCATCTCAAGGAGGGTATGCCTACGAGCAGTACTTC. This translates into CASSPSQGGYAYEQYF.

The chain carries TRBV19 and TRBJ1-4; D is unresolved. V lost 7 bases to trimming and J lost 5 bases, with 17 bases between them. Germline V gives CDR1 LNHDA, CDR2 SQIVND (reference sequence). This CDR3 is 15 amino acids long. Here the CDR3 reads CASTSSGPSNEKLFF. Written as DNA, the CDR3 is TGTGCCAGTACGAGTTCGGGTCCCTCAAATGAAAAACTGTTTTTT. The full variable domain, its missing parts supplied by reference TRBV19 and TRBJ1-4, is DGGITQSPKYLFRKEGQNVTLSCEQNLNHDAMYWYRQDPGQGLRLIYYSQIVNDFQKGDIAEGYSVSREKKESFPLTVTSAQKNPTAFYLCASTSSGPSNEKLFFGSGTQLSVL.

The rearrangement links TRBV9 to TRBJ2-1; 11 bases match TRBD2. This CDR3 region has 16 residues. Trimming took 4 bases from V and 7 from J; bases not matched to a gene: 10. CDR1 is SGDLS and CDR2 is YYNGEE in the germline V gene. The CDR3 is CASSPTGTSGVNEQFF. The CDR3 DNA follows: TGTGCCAGCAGCCCAACCGGGACTAGCGGAGTGAATGAGCAGTTCTTC.

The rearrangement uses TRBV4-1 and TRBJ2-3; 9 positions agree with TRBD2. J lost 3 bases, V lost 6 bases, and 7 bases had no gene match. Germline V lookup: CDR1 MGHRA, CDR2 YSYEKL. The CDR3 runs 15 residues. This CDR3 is CASSRSGGDTDTQYF. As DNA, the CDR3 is TGCGCCAGCAGTCGTAGCGGGGGTGATACAGATACGCAGTATTTT.

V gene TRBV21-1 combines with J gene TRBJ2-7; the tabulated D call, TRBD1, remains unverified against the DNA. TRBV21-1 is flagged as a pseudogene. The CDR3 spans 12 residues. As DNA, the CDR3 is TGTGCCAGCAGCAAAGACATTCCAAAGCAGTACTTC. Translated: CASSKDIPKQYF.

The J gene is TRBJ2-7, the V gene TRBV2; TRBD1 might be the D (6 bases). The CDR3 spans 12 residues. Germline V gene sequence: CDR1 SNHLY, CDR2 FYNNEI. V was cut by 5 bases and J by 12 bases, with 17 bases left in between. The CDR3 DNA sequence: TGTGCCAGCAGTCCCCGAAACAGGGCGGGGTACTTC. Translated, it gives CASSPRNRAGYF.

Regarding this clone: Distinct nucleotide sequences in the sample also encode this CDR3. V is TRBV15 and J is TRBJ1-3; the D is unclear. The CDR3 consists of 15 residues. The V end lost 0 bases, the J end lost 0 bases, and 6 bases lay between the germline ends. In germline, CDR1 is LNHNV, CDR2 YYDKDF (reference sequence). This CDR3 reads CATSRDGSSGNTIYF. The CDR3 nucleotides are TGTGCCACCAGCAGAGACGGGAGCTCTGGAAACACCATATATTTT.

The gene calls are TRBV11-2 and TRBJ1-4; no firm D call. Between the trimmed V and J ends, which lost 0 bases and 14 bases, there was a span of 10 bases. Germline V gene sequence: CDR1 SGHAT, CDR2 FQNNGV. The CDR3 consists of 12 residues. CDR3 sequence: CASSLDNVWLFF. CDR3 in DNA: TGTGCCAGCAGCTTAGATAACGTCTGGCTGTTTTTT.

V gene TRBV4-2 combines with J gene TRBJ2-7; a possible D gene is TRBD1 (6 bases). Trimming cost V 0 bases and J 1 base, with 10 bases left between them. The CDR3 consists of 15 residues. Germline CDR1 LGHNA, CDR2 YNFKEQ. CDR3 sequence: CASSQEGTGSYEQYF. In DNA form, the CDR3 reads TGTGCCAGCAGCCAAGAGGGTACAGGGTCCTACGAGCAGTACTTC.

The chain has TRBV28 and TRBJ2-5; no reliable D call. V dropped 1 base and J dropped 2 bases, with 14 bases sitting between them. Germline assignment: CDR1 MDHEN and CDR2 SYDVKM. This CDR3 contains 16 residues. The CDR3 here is CASSLSMAAAQETQYF. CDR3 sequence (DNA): TGTGCCAGCAGTTTATCGATGGCGGCAGCTCAAGAGACCCAGTACTTC.